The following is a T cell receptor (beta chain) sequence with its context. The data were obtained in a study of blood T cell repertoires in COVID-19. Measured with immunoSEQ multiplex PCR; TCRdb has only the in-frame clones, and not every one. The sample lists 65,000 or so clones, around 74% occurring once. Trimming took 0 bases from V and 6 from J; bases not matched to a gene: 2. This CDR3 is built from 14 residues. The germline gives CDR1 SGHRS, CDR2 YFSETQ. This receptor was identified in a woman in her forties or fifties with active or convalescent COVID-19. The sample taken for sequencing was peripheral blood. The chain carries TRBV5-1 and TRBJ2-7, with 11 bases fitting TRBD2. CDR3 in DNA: TGCGCCAGCAGCTTGGACCTAGCGGGAGGCGAGCAGTACTTC. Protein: CASSLDLAGGEQYF.